Listed below are T cell receptor beta chains from one sample, sequenced in a study of T cell responses to AZD1222 COVID-19 vaccine. Here immunoSEQ multiplex PCR was the method, and the copy in TCRdb shows in-frame clones only, minus some. The data show 140,000 to 150,000 clones, with more than 70% seen just once and about 5.4% held by the top ten. The material was peripheral blood, obtained 28 days after the second AZD1222 dose. The source is an adult who received the AZD1222 COVID-19 vaccine. The CDR3 runs from the conserved cysteine through the conserved F or W. D genes are given only for firm matches. Clone size, where shown, is once, few, many, or a class for clones that have expanded.

j_call d_call v_call clone_size cdr3_aa cdr3_nt
TRBJ2-7 NA TRBV23-1 NA CASSQSPATSSYEQYF TGCGCCAGCAGTCAATCTCCAGCTACTAGCTCCTACGAGCAGTACTTC
TRBJ2-1 TRBD1 TRBV27 once CASSRGPGQGRNEQFF TGTGCCAGCAGTAGAGGGCCTGGACAGGGGCGGAATGAGCAGTTCTTC
TRBJ1-2 NA TRBV10-1 NA CASSERANYGYTF TGCGCCAGCAGTGAGCGGGCTAACTATGGCTACACCTTC
TRBJ1-2 NA TRBV3-1/TRBV3-2 NA CASSHQTGTYGYTF TGTGCCAGCAGCCACCAAACGGGCACCTATGGCTACACCTTC
TRBJ2-2 NA TRBV5-4 NA CASSPGSLRGTGELFF TGTGCCAGCAGCCCCGGGAGCTTGCGGGGAACCGGGGAGCTGTTTTTT
TRBJ2-3 NA TRBV12-5 NA CASGFSPADTQYF TGTGCTAGTGGTTTCTCTCCCGCGGATACGCAGTATTTT
TRBJ1-1 NA TRBV3-1/TRBV3-2 once CASSQDEEGNTEAFF TGTGCCAGCAGCCAAGATGAAGAAGGGAACACTGAAGCTTTCTTT
TRBJ1-6 TRBD1 TRBV7-2 NA CASSFLTGDNSPLHF TGTGCCAGCAGCTTTCTGACAGGGGATAATTCACCCCTCCACTTT
TRBJ2-7 NA TRBV7-2 once CASSSTSYEQYF TGTGCCAGCAGCTCGACATCCTACGAGCAGTACTTC
TRBJ1-2 NA TRBV3-1/TRBV3-2 NA CASSRIWEEGYTF TGTGCCAGCAGCCGTATCTGGGAGGAAGGCTACACCTTC
TRBJ1-2 NA TRBV6-1 NA CASSDARGYTF TGTGCCAGCAGTGATGCACGTGGCTACACCTTC
TRBJ1-2 NA TRBV9 NA CASSVADNYGYTF TGTGCCAGCAGCGTGGCCGACAATTATGGCTACACCTTC
TRBJ2-7 TRBD2 TRBV7-2 NA CASSFGTSGGWQYF TGTGCCAGCAGCTTTGGGACTAGCGGGGGGTGGCAGTACTTC
TRBJ1-5 TRBD1 TRBV2 NA CASSADRGTVWPQHF TGTGCCAGCAGCGCCGACAGGGGGACGGTTTGGCCCCAGCATTTT
TRBJ1-6 NA TRBV5-1 NA CASSWKGEGSPLHF TGCGCCAGCAGCTGGAAGGGAGAGGGTTCACCCCTCCACTTT
TRBJ1-5 TRBD1 TRBV19 NA CASGDRGRQPQHF TGTGCCAGTGGCGACAGGGGACGTCAGCCCCAGCATTTT
TRBJ1-1 TRBD1 TRBV27 NA CASRLAGTGALGAFF TGTGCCAGCAGGCTTGCCGGGACAGGGGCGCTGGGGGCTTTCTTT
TRBJ2-3 NA TRBV4-1 NA CASSQKQVSTDTQYF TGCGCCAGCAGCCAAAAACAGGTTAGCACAGATACGCAGTATTTT
TRBJ1-6 NA TRBV28 NA CASSFLLETLSQDSNSPLHF TGTGCCAGCAGTTTCCTACTGGAGACACTTTCTCAGGACTCTAATTCACCCCTCCACTTT
TRBJ2-1 NA TRBV5-5 NA CASSSWWGTSSLDNEQFF TGTGCCAGCAGCTCGTGGTGGGGTACTAGCAGCTTAGACAATGAGCAGTTCTTC
TRBJ1-5 NA TRBV27 once CASSLSGQGEGPQHF TGTGCCAGCAGTTTGTCCGGGCAGGGAGAGGGCCCCCAGCATTTT
TRBJ1-6 NA TRBV2 NA CASGGRSSYNSPLHF TGTGCCAGCGGGGGAAGGAGCTCCTATAATTCACCCCTCCACTTT
TRBJ2-5 NA TRBV30 NA CAWSPDGTQETQYF TGTGCCTGGAGCCCGGACGGAACCCAAGAGACCCAGTACTTC
TRBJ1-4 NA TRBV19 NA CASKSGWGETNEKLFF TGTGCCAGTAAGAGCGGATGGGGGGAAACTAATGAAAAACTGTTTTTT
TRBJ1-1 TRBD1 TRBV10-2 NA CATRVQIQGVTEAFF TGCGCCACCCGAGTTCAGATTCAGGGGGTCACTGAAGCTTTCTTT
TRBJ2-2 NA TRBV5-4 once CASSRTGTGELFF TGTGCCAGCAGCCGGACGGGCACCGGGGAGCTGTTTTTT
TRBJ1-1 NA TRBV7-2 few CASSPRFVDTEAFF TGTGCCAGCAGCCCGCGGTTTGTGGACACTGAAGCTTTCTTT
TRBJ2-5 TRBD2 TRBV3-1/TRBV3-2 NA CASSQDLTSGVGTQYF TGTGCCAGCAGCCAAGATCTAACTAGCGGGGTCGGGACCCAGTACTTC
TRBJ1-1 NA TRBV7-2 once CASSYPAGREAFF TGTGCCAGCAGCTACCCCGCGGGGAGGGAAGCTTTCTTT
TRBJ2-7 TRBD1 TRBV6-5 NA CASSYMGQGYEQYF TGTGCCAGCAGTTACATGGGACAGGGCTACGAGCAGTACTTC
TRBJ2-7 TRBD1 TRBV3-1/TRBV3-2 NA CASSPAGTGAEQYF TGTGCCAGCAGCCCCGCCGGGACAGGGGCCGAGCAGTACTTC
TRBJ2-7 NA TRBV7-9 NA CASSKGLWYEQYF TGTGCCAGCAGCAAGGGACTTTGGTACGAGCAGTACTTC
TRBJ1-5 NA TRBV21-1 NA CASSKENYLTPHKQPQHF TGTGCCAGCAGCAAAGAGAACTACTTAACGCCCCACAAGCAGCCCCAGCATTTT
TRBJ1-3 NA TRBV9 NA CASSAQDSGNTIYF TGTGCCAGCAGCGCGCAGGACTCTGGAAACACCATATATTTT
TRBJ2-2 NA TRBV25-1 NA CASSEVANTGELFF TGTGCCAGCAGTGAGGTAGCGAACACCGGGGAGCTGTTTTTT
TRBJ1-1 NA TRBV28 NA CASSLVGVEAFF TGTGCCAGCAGTTTAGTCGGTGTGGAAGCTTTCTTT
TRBJ2-3 TRBD1 TRBV27 NA CASSLDRVGTDTQYF TGTGCCAGCAGCCTCGACAGGGTGGGCACAGATACGCAGTATTTT
TRBJ1-1 NA TRBV18 NA CASSSLPGQNTEAFF TGTGCCAGCTCATCCCTCCCGGGACAGAACACTGAAGCTTTCTTT
TRBJ1-2 NA TRBV9 NA CASSSEARGYTF TGTGCCAGCAGCTCCGAGGCAAGGGGCTACACCTTC
TRBJ1-5 TRBD1 TRBV7-9 once CASSLGVGQGVEQPQHF TGTGCCAGCAGCTTAGGGGTGGGACAGGGAGTGGAGCAGCCCCAGCATTTT
TRBJ1-4 NA TRBV9 NA CASSNRQAGREKLFF TGTGCCAGCAGCAACCGACAGGCGGGTCGAGAAAAACTGTTTTTT
TRBJ1-6 NA TRBV7-8 few CASNPGGYSPLHF TGTGCCAGCAACCCTGGTGGATACTCACCCCTCCACTTT
TRBJ2-3 TRBD1 TRBV6-6 NA CASSPAASWTGTTDTQYF TGTGCCAGCAGTCCGGCGGCGTCCTGGACAGGGACCACAGATACGCAGTATTTT
TRBJ2-1 NA TRBV7-6 once CASSLATAGGNEQFF TGTGCCAGCAGCTTAGCAACTGCTGGGGGCAATGAGCAGTTCTTC